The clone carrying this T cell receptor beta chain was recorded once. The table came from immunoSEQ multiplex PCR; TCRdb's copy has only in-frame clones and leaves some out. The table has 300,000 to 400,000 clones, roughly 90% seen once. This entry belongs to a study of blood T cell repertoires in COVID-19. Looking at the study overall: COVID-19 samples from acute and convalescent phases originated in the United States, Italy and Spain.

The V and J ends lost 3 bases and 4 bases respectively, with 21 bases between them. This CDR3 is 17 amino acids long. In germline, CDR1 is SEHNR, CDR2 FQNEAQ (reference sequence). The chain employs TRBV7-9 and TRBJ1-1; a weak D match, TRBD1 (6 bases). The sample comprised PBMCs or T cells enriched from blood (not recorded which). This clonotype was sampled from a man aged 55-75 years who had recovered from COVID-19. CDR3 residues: CASSLILDSAYGTEAFF. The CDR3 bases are TGTGCCAGCAGCTTGATACTGGACAGCGCTTACGGCACTGAAGCTTTCTTT.